These 9 T cell receptor beta chains were all obtained from the same sample, sequenced in a study of OX40 agonist ivuxolimab in advanced cancers. Only in-frame clones appear in the TCRdb table, and some are missing; sequencing was by immunoSEQ multiplex PCR. This table has around 16,000 clones, 50% to 75% appearing once. The sequenced sample was CD4+ or CD8+ T cells sorted from blood, obtained in a trial of the OX40 agonist ivuxolimab. These TCRs come from an adult with an advanced solid tumor such as melanoma, head and neck, liver or kidney cancer.

This chain joins TRBV7-2 and TRBJ1-2; D is unresolved. Germline V CDR1 and CDR2: SGHTA, FQGNSA. The CDR3 runs to 14 residues. V dropped 0 bases and J dropped 4 bases, with 9 bases sitting between them. The CDR3 here is CASSLALRSYGYTF. The CDR3 nucleotides are TGTGCCAGCAGCTTAGCACTCCGGAGCTATGGCTACACCTTC. Full variable domain (remainder filled in from reference TRBV7-2 and TRBJ1-2): GAGVSQSPSNKVTEKGKDVELRCDPISGHTALYWYRQSLGQGLEFLIYFQGNSAPDKSGLPSDRFSAERTGGSVSTLTIQRTQQEDSAVYLCASSLALRSYGYTFGSGTRLTVV.

This clone was observed once. V and J are TRBV11-1 and TRBJ2-3; tentative D call: TRBD1 (5 bases). The CDR3 is 15 residues long. With 5 bases removed from V and 0 bases from J, the gap between germline ends came to 12 bases. Germline assignment: CDR1 SGHAT and CDR2 FQDESV (reference sequence). This CDR3 reads CASSPDSTSTDTQYF. The CDR3 nucleotides read TGTGCCAGCAGCCCCGACAGCACTAGCACAGATACGCAGTATTTT. The variable domain in full, with the rest retrieved from reference TRBV11-1 and TRBJ2-3, is EAEVAQSPRYKITEKSQAVAFWCDPISGHATLYWYRQILGQGPELLVQFQDESVVDDSQLPKDRFSAERLKGVDSTLKIQPAELGDSAMYLCASSPDSTSTDTQYFGPGTRLTVL.

The rearrangement uses TRBV6-5 and TRBJ1-4; TRBD1 aligns across 8 bases. The CDR3 has 14 amino acids. Germline V gives CDR1 MNHEY, CDR2 SVGAGI. Unmatched junction bases numbered 9, after V lost 8 bases and J lost 7 bases. CDR3 in DNA: TGTGCCAGCCTAGACAGGGGTTCGGGTGAAAAACTGTTTTTT. Translating gives CASLDRGSGEKLFF.

This chain uses TRBV7-9 with TRBJ2-3, with D perhaps being TRBD1 or TRBD2 (5 bases each). V lost 1 base and J lost 9, with 14 bases in between. Germline V gives CDR1 SEHNR, CDR2 FQNEAQ (reference sequence). The CDR3 loop spans 14 amino acids. In DNA form, the CDR3 reads TGTGCCAGCAGCTTAGGGCCGGGGCCGGAGACGCAGTATTTT. It yields the protein CASSLGPGPETQYF.

V is TRBV5-4 and J is TRBJ2-1, with TRBD2 identical over 9 bases. V was clipped by 7 bases and J by 8 bases; unmatched bases: 13. Germline CDR1 reads SGHNT; CDR2 reads YYREEE (reference sequence). This CDR3 is built from 15 residues. CDR3 residues: CASPGSGGEGDEQFF. The CDR3 nucleotides read TGTGCCAGCCCGGGTAGCGGGGGTGAAGGGGATGAGCAGTTCTTC.

The gene calls are TRBV2 and TRBJ1-6; D is ambiguous. Germline CDR1 is SNHLY and CDR2 is FYNNEI. This CDR3 contains 16 residues. The germline V and J ends were trimmed by 1 base and 7 bases, with 14 bases remaining between them. CDR3 residues: CASSEDWEAVNSPLHF. CDR3 bases: TGTGCCAGCAGTGAAGATTGGGAGGCGGTGAATTCACCCCTCCACTTT.

This clone came up once. The V call is TRBV7-7, the J call TRBJ2-3, with 9 bases that match TRBD2. The CDR3 totals 17 residues. Germline assignment: CDR1 SSHAT and CDR2 FNYEAQ (reference sequence). V lost 5 bases, J lost 2 bases, and 11 bases stayed unmatched. CDR3 residues: CASSPDSGGALTDTQYF. The CDR3 DNA sequence: TGTGCCAGCAGCCCTGATAGCGGGGGCGCCCTCACAGATACGCAGTATTTT.

The chain links TRBV7-9 to TRBJ2-2; D call uncertain. Germline-derived CDR1 and CDR2 are SEHNR and FQNEAQ (reference sequence). The CDR3 sequence is 12 residues long. The V end was cut by 5 bases, the J end by 6 bases, with 7 bases between. CDR3 in DNA: TGTGCCAGCAGCCCAGCCCCCGGGGAGCTGTTTTTT. Its translation: CASSPAPGELFF.

This sequence joins TRBV5-4 and TRBJ1-2; 8 nucleotides align to TRBD1. This CDR3 spans 16 amino acids. CDR1 and CDR2 from the germline V gene are SGHNT and YYREEE (reference sequence). With V trimmed by 4 bases and J by 3 bases, 11 bases remained unmatched. CDR3 nucleotide sequence: TGTGCCAGCAGCCTTGGTGCCAGGGGGCAGTACTATGGCTACACCTTC. Its protein is CASSLGARGQYYGYTF.